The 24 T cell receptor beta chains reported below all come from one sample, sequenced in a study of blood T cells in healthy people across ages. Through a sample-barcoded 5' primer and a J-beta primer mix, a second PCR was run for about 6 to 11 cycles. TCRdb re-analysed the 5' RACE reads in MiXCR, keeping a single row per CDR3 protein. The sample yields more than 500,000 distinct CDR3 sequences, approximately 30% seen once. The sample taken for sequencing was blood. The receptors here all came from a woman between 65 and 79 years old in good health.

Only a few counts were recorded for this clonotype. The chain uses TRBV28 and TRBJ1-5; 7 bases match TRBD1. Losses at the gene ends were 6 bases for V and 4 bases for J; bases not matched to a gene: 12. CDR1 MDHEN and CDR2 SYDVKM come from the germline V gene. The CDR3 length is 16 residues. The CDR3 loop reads CASRLSRQGRNQPQHF. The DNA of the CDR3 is TGTGCCAGCAGGCTTTCAAGACAGGGCCGAAATCAGCCCCAGCATTTT.

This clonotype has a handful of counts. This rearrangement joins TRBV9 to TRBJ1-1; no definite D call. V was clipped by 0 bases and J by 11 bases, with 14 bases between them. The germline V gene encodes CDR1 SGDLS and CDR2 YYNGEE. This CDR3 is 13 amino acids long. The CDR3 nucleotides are TGTGCCAGCAGCGTAGGCCCTCCCATAGGGGCTTTCTTT. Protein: CASSVGPPIGAFF.

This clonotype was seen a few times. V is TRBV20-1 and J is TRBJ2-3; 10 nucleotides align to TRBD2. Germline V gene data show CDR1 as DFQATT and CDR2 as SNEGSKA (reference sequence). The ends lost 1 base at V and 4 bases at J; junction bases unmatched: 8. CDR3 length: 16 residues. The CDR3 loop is CSARGTAGGHSDTQYF. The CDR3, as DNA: TGCAGTGCTAGAGGGACAGCGGGGGGGCACTCAGATACGCAGTATTTT.

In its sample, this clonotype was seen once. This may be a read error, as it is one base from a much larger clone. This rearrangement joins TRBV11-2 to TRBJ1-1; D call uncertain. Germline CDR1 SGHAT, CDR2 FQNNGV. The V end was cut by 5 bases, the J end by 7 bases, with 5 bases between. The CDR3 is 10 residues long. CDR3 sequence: CASSHGEAFF. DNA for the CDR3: TGTGCCAGCAGCCACGGTGAAGCTTTCTTT.

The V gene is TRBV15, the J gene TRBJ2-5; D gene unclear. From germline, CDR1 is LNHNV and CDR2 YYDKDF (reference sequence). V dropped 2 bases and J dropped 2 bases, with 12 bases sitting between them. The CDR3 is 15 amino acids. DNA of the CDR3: TGTGCCACCAGCAGACGTGCTCTAATGCAAGAGACCCAGTACTTC. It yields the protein CATSRRALMQETQYF.

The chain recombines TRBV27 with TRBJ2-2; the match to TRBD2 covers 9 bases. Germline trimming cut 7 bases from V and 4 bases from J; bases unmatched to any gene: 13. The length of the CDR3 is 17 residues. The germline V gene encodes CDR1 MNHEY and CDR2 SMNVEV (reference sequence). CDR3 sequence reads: CASKDPAGGPGTGELFF. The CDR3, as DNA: TGTGCCAGCAAGGATCCAGCGGGGGGCCCGGGCACCGGGGAGCTGTTTTTT.

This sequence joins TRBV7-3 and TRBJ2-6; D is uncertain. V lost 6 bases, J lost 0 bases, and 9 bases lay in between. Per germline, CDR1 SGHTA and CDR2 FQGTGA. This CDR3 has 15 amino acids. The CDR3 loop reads CASRGMGSGANVLTF. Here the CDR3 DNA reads TGTGCCAGCAGGGGAATGGGCTCTGGGGCCAACGTCCTGACTTTC.

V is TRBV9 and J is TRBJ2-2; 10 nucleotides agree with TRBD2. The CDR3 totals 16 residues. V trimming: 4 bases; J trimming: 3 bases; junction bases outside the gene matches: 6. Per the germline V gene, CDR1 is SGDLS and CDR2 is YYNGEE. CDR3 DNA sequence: TGTGCCAGCAGCTTTGGGACTAGCGAGTACACCGGGGAGCTGTTTTTT. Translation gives CASSFGTSEYTGELFF.

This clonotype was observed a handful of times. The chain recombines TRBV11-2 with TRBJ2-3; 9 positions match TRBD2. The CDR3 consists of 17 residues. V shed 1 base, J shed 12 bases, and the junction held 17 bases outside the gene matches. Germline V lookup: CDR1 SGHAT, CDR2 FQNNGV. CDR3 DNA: TGTGCCAGCAGCTTAGCCGGAGCGGGGGGATTCTTATCTGTACAGTATTTT. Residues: CASSLAGAGGFLSVQYF. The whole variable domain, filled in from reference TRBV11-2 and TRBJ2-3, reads EAGVAQSPRYKIIEKRQSVAFWCNPISGHATLYWYQQILGQGPKLLIQFQNNGVVDDSQLPKDRFSAERLKGVDSTLKIQPAKLEDSAVYLCASSLAGAGGFLSVQYFGPGTRLTVL.

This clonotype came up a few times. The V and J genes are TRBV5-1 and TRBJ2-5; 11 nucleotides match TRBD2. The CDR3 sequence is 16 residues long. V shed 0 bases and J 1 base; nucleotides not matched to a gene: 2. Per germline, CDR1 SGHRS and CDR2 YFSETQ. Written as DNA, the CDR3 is TGCGCCAGCAGCTTGGCCGGGACTAGCGGCCAAGAGACCCAGTACTTC. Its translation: CASSLAGTSGQETQYF. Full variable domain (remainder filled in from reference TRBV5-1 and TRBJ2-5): KAGVTQTPRYLIKTRGQQVTLSCSPISGHRSVSWYQQTPGQGLQFLFEYFSETQRNKGNFPGRFSGRQFSNSRSEMNVSTLELGDSALYLCASSLAGTSGQETQYFGPGTRLLVL.

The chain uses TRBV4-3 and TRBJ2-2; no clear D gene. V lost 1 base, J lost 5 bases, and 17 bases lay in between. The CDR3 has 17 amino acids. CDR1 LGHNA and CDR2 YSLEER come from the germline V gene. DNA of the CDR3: TGCGCCAGCAGCCAAGTGGTACGGCCTTACTTGACCGGGGAGCTGTTTTTT. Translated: CASSQVVRPYLTGELFF.

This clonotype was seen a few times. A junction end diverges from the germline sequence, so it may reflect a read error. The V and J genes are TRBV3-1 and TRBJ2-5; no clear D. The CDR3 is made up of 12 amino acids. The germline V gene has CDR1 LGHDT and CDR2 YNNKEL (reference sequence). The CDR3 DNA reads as TGTGCCAGCAGCCAAGACCGAAACCGACGGATCTTC. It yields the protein CASSQDRNRRIF.

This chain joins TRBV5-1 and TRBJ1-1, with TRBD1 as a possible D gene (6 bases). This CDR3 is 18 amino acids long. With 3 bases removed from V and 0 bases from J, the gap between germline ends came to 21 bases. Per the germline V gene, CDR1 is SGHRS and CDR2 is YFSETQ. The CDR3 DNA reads TGCGCCAGCAGCTCAAGGGGGGCGCCTGGAGGGGTGAACACTGAAGCTTTCTTT. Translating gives CASSSRGAPGGVNTEAFF.

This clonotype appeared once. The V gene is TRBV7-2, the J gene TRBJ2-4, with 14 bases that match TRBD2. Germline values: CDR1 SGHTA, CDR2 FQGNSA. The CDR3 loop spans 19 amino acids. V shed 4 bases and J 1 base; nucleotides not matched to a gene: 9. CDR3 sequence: CASSSKTSGGALAKNIQYF. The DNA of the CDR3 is TGTGCCAGCAGCTCCAAGACTAGCGGGGGGGCCTTGGCCAAAAACATTCAGTACTTC.

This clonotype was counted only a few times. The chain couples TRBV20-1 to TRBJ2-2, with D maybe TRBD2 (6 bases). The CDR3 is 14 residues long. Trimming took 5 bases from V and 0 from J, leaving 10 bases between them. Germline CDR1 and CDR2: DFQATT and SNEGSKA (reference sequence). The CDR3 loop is CSARSGANTGELFF. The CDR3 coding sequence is TGCAGTGCTCGGTCGGGGGCGAACACCGGGGAGCTGTTTTTT.

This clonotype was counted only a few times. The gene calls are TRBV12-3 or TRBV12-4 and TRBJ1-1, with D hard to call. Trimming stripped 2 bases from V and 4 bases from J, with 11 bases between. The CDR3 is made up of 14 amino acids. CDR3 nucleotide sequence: TGTGCCAGCAGTTTATTCCCCCGTGGCACTGAAGCTTTCTTT. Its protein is CASSLFPRGTEAFF.

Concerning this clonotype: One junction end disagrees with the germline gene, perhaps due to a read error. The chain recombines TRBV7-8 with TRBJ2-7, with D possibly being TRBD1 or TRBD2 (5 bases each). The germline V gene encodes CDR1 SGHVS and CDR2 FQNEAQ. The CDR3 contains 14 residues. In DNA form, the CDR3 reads TGTGCCAGCAGTAGAGGGGTTATATCCTACGGGCAGTACTTC. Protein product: CASSRGVISYGQYF.

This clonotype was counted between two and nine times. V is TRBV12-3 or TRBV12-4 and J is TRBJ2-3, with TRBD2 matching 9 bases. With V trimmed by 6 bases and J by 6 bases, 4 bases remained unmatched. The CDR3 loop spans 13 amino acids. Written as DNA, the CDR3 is TGTGCCAGCAGCTGGACTAGCGAGGATACGCAGTATTTT. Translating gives CASSWTSEDTQYF.

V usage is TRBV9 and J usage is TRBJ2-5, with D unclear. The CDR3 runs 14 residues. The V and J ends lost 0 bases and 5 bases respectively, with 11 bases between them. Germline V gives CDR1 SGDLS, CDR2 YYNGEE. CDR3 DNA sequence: TGTGCCAGCAGCGTAGGTTCCGGTGGGGAGACCCAGTACTTC. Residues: CASSVGSGGETQYF.

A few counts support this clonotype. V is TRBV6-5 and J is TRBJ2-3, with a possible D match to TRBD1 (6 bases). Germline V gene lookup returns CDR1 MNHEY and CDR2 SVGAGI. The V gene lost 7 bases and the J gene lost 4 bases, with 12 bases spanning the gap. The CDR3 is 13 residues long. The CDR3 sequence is CASTPPGADTQYF. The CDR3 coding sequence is TGTGCCAGCACCCCTCCAGGGGCAGATACGCAGTATTTT.

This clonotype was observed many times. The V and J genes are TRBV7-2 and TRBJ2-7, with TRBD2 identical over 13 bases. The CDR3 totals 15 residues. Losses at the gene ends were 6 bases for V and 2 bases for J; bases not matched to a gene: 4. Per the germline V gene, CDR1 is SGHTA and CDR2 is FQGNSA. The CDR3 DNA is TGTGCCAGCAGTCCCACTAGCGGGGGGGCCTACGAGCAGTACTTC. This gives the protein CASSPTSGGAYEQYF.

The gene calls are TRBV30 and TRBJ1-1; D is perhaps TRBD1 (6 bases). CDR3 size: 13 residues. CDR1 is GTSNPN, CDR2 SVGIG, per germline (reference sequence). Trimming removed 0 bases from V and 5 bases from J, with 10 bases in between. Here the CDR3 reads CAWSVGGQTEAFF. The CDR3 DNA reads TGTGCCTGGAGTGTAGGGGGGCAGACTGAAGCTTTCTTT.

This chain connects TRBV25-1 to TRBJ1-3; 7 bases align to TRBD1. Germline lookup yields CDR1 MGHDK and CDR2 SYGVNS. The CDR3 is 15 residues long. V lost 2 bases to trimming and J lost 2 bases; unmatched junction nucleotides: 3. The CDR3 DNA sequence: TGTGCCAGCAGTGAAACACAGGGGACTGGAAACACCATATATTTT. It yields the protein CASSETQGTGNTIYF.

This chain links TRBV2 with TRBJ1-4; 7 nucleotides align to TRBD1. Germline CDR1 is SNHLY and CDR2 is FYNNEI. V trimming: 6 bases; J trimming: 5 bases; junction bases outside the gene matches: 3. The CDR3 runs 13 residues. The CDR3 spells CASRGQPNEKLFF. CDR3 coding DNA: TGTGCCAGCAGGGGACAGCCCAATGAAAAACTGTTTTTT.